Below are 16 T cell receptor beta chains sequenced from a single sample in a study of shared clonotypes between healthy human individuals. Produced via immunoSEQ multiplex PCR; TCRdb's table is partial and in-frame only. The repertoire holds about 2 million clones, with roughly 95% as singletons. Naive CD8 cells lacked CD45RO, underwent positive selection for CCR7 and left out terminally differentiated effector memory CD45RA+ cells. The sample consisted of naive CD8+ T cells sorted from blood. The receptors stem from a man aged 18 to 29 in good health.

The chain is built from TRBV4-1 and TRBJ1-1; D remains unclear. The CDR3 has 15 residues. CDR1 is MGHRA and CDR2 is YSYEKL in the germline V gene. The V gene lost 7 bases and the J gene lost 3 bases, with 18 bases spanning the gap. The CDR3 DNA reads TGCGCCAGCAACCAGGCTCCGGATGGGGACACTGAAGCTTTCTTT. It encodes CASNQAPDGDTEAFF.

As concerns this clone: This same CDR3 is encoded by further DNA sequences in the sample. The J gene is TRBJ2-7, the V gene TRBV11-2, with 7 bases aligning to TRBD2. There are 14 residues in the CDR3. Germline CDR1 is SGHAT and CDR2 is FQNNGV. With V trimmed by 3 bases and J by 4 bases, 6 bases remained unmatched. The CDR3 region is CASSLGGGPYEQYF. CDR3 nucleotides: TGTGCCAGCAGCTTGGGGGGAGGGCCATACGAGCAGTACTTC.

The rearrangement links TRBV4-1 to TRBJ2-1, with 10 bases matching TRBD2. This CDR3 comprises 17 residues. The germline gives CDR1 MGHRA, CDR2 YSYEKL. J lost 4 bases, V lost 1 base, and 7 bases had no gene match. CDR3 DNA: TGCGCCAGCAGCCAAGGAGGAGGAGCGGGAGGGTACAATGAGCAGTTCTTC. Translated, it gives CASSQGGGAGGYNEQFF.

The count of this clone is one. The chain combines TRBV27 with TRBJ2-1; D is perhaps TRBD2 (5 bases). CDR1 and CDR2 from the germline V gene are MNHEY and SMNVEV (reference sequence). The CDR3 covers 15 residues. The germline V and J ends were trimmed by 2 bases and 3 bases, with 11 bases remaining between them. The CDR3 bases are TGTGCCAGCAGTTTAAGTGTCGGGGTCTACAATGAGCAGTTCTTC. It codes for CASSLSVGVYNEQFF.

This clone was found once. The chain carries TRBV13 and TRBJ1-2; possible D gene TRBD1, 5 bases. CDR1 and CDR2 (germline): PRHDT, FYEKMQ (reference sequence). This CDR3 has 15 amino acids. V lost 0 bases, J lost 0 bases, and 8 bases lay in between. The CDR3 here is CASSLGQGTNYGYTF. CDR3 coding DNA: TGTGCCAGCAGCTTAGGCCAGGGAACTAACTATGGCTACACCTTC.

V is TRBV18 and J is TRBJ2-5; D might be TRBD1 or TRBD2, each matching 5 bases. Germline CDR1 and CDR2: KGHSH and LQKENI. The ends were cut back, 2 bases at V and 5 bases at J, with 15 bases in the middle. The CDR3 is 15 amino acids. CDR3 coding DNA: TGTGCCAGCTCACCAAAGGTTCCTGGGGGTGAGACCCAGTACTTC. Amino acid sequence: CASSPKVPGGETQYF.

The CDR3 spells CASSWGLGGYNEQFF. As DNA, the CDR3 is TGTGCCAGCAGCTGGGGACTAGGAGGTTACAATGAGCAGTTCTTC. The chain carries TRBV13 and TRBJ2-1, with TRBD2 identical over 8 bases. The CDR3 loop spans 15 amino acids. Germline V gene lookup returns CDR1 PRHDT and CDR2 FYEKMQ (reference sequence). The ends lost 4 bases at V and 4 bases at J; junction bases unmatched: 6.

About this clone: The identical CDR3 is also encoded by other nucleotide sequences in the sample. The chain carries TRBV9 and TRBJ2-7; D possibly corresponds to TRBD2 (6 bases). Per the germline V gene, CDR1 is SGDLS and CDR2 is YYNGEE. With 0 bases removed from V and 4 bases from J, the gap between germline ends came to 11 bases. The CDR3 contains 14 residues. In nucleotides, the CDR3 is TGTGCCAGCAGCGTAGCGGGGGTGACGTACGAGCAGTACTTC. It encodes CASSVAGVTYEQYF.

This sequence joins TRBV27 and TRBJ2-6; D ambiguous. Germline V gives CDR1 MNHEY, CDR2 SMNVEV (reference sequence). This CDR3 region has 14 residues. Trimming cost V 0 bases and J 2 bases, with 2 bases left between them. The CDR3 loop is CASSLSAGANVLTF. The CDR3 DNA follows: TGTGCCAGCAGTTTATCGGCTGGGGCCAACGTCCTGACTTTC. Full variable domain (rest looked up from reference TRBV27 and TRBJ2-6): EAQVTQNPRYLITVTGKKLTVTCSQNMNHEYMSWYRQDPGLGLRQIYYSMNVEVTDKGDVPEGYKVSRKEKRNFPLILESPSPNQTSLYFCASSLSAGANVLTFGAGSRLTVL.

The chain recombines TRBV10-3 with TRBJ2-7; D might be TRBD1 (6 bases). V was cut by 7 bases and J by 3 bases, with 13 bases left in between. Germline V gene sequence: CDR1 ENHRY, CDR2 SYGVKD. The CDR3 extends over 13 amino acids. The CDR3 nucleotides are TGTGCCATCAAGGGAGACAGGAGCTACGAGCAGTACTTC. Translation: CAIKGDRSYEQYF.

The chain carries TRBV10-1 and TRBJ2-1; D might be TRBD1 (6 bases). Germline V gene lookup returns CDR1 WNHNN and CDR2 SYGVQD (reference sequence). V dropped 2 bases and J dropped 5 bases, with 10 bases sitting between them. The CDR3 is 14 residues long. CDR3 bases: TGCGCCAGCAGTGAGACACAGGGAGACAATGAGCAGTTCTTC. Protein sequence: CASSETQGDNEQFF.

This rearrangement joins TRBV9 to TRBJ2-2, with D unclear. Germline CDR1 and CDR2: SGDLS and YYNGEE. This CDR3 has 16 residues. Trimming cost V 0 bases and J 2 bases, with 11 bases left between them. The CDR3 reads CASSVGSLINTGELFF. Written as DNA, the CDR3 is TGTGCCAGCAGCGTAGGGAGTCTCATTAACACCGGGGAGCTGTTTTTT.

The rearrangement links TRBV19 to TRBJ2-5; 8 positions agree with TRBD1. The CDR3 runs 19 residues. Looked up from germline, CDR1 is LNHDA and CDR2 is SQIVND (reference sequence). The V and J ends lost 1 base and 3 bases, in that order; junction bases with no gene match: 16. CDR3 coding DNA: TGTGCCAGTAGTATAGCGGTTTGGCAGGGGGCCCTATCCAAAGAGACCCAGTACTTC. Its protein is CASSIAVWQGALSKETQYF. The complete variable domain, with remaining parts taken from reference TRBV19 and TRBJ2-5, reads DGGITQSPKYLFRKEGQNVTLSCEQNLNHDAMYWYRQDPGQGLRLIYYSQIVNDFQKGDIAEGYSVSREKKESFPLTVTSAQKNPTAFYLCASSIAVWQGALSKETQYFGPGTRLLVL.

In regard to this clone: Other nucleotide sequences in the sample specify the same CDR3. V is TRBV9 and J is TRBJ2-7, with 7 bases aligning to TRBD1. There are 15 residues in the CDR3. V was clipped by 0 bases and J by 0 bases; unmatched bases: 3. Germline loops: CDR1 SGDLS, CDR2 YYNGEE. CDR3 sequence: CASSVGDSSSYEQYF. The CDR3 nucleotides read TGTGCCAGCAGCGTAGGGGACAGCTCCTCCTACGAGCAGTACTTC. The whole variable domain, remainder taken from reference TRBV9 and TRBJ2-7, is DSGVTQTPKHLITATGQRVTLRCSPRSGDLSVYWYQQSLDQGLQFLIQYYNGEERAKGNILERFSAQQFPDLHSELNLSSLELGDSALYFCASSVGDSSSYEQYFGPGTRLTVT.

This clone was counted a single time. The same CDR3 is also encoded by other DNA sequences in this sample. V is TRBV11-2 and J is TRBJ2-7; 11 nucleotides align to TRBD1. Looked up from germline, CDR1 is SGHAT and CDR2 is FQNNGV. Trimming cost V 1 base and J 3 bases; bases outside gene matches: 2. The CDR3 loop spans 15 amino acids. The CDR3 is CASSLGGTGGYEQYF. Here the CDR3 DNA reads TGTGCCAGCAGCTTAGGGGGGACAGGGGGCTACGAGCAGTACTTC.

The chain has TRBV29-1 and TRBJ1-2; 7 bases fit TRBD1. V lost 0 bases to trimming and J lost 0 bases; unmatched junction nucleotides: 10. The CDR3 totals 17 residues. CDR1 is SQVTM and CDR2 is ANQGSEA in the germline V gene. This CDR3 reads CSVEDPRQGIPNYGYTF. CDR3 sequence (DNA): TGCAGCGTTGAAGATCCACGACAGGGAATCCCTAACTATGGCTACACCTTC.